This TCR beta chain was documented in a study of blood T cell repertoires in COVID-19. Study as a whole: The analysed material was cDNA or gDNA that came from T cells, B-cell-depleted T cells, or PBMCs.

Per the original data handling: It was from reference gene primer amplification that nucleated cell counts were estimated. Profiling relied on immunoSEQ multiplex PCR, and the TCRdb table lists in-frame clones only, not all of them. The V and J calls and the clone size are those of that table, but D and trimming were determined from the DNA. The data show about 150,000 clones, 87% seen once. Those enrolled, adults aged roughly 18 to 100 years, came from 25 or so US areas. Participants' reported clinical history set cohort assignment. The sequenced sample consisted of PBMCs or T cells enriched from blood (not recorded which). The sequence came from a woman between 35 and 50 years old who had been exposed to COVID-19.

This CDR3 is CASGFGQGVQPQHF. CDR3 sequence (DNA): TGTGCTAGTGGTTTCGGACAGGGCGTTCAGCCCCAGCATTTT. The chain is built from TRBV12-5 and TRBJ1-5, with 8 bases lining up with TRBD1. V lost 3 bases and J lost 6; bases outside the gene matches: 4. Germline CDR1 LGHNT, CDR2 FRNRAP. The CDR3 runs to 14 residues. The variable domain in full, with the rest retrieved from reference TRBV12-5 and TRBJ1-5, is DARVTQTPRHKVTEMGQEVTMRCQPILGHNTVFWYRQTMMQGLELLAYFRNRAPLDDSGMPKDRFSAEMPDATLATLKIQPSEPRDSAVYFCASGFGQGVQPQHFGDGTRLSIL.